This entry lists 18 T cell receptor beta chains sequenced from one sample in a study of shared clonotypes between healthy human individuals. TCRdb keeps only in-frame clones here, not all; method: immunoSEQ multiplex PCR. The sample contains over a million clones, approximately 80% of which appear only once. The sequencing input was memory CD4+ T cells from PBMCs. Subset described: CD45RA-negative fraction. The receptors were sampled from a man aged 18-30 years in good health. Some clones in this sample may be carry-over from other donors' samples.

The rearrangement links TRBV25-1 to TRBJ1-3; D is unresolved. Germline V CDR1 and CDR2: MGHDK, SYGVNS. The CDR3 has 15 residues. Trimming cost V 3 bases and J 5 bases, with 14 bases left between them. This CDR3 is CASSDPGGSRNTIYF. The CDR3 bases are TGTGCCAGCAGTGACCCAGGTGGCAGCCGAAACACCATATATTTT.

In this sample, this clone turned up many times. Additional DNA sequences in this sample encode the identical CDR3. This chain links TRBV11-2 with TRBJ1-1, with D possibly TRBD1 on 5 matching bases. Trimming shortened V by 4 bases and J by 1 base, and 7 bases separated the two germline ends. Germline V gene lookup returns CDR1 SGHAT and CDR2 FQNNGV. The CDR3 is 13 residues long. The CDR3 loop reads CASSSQGNTEAFF. CDR3 nucleotide sequence: TGTGCCAGCAGCTCCCAGGGGAACACTGAAGCTTTCTTT.

The CDR3: CASSSRGIETQYF. CDR3 coding DNA: TGTGCCAGCAGCTCCAGGGGGATCGAGACCCAGTACTTC. The chain employs TRBV7-2 and TRBJ2-5, with 7 bases matching TRBD1. Germline V CDR1 and CDR2: SGHTA, FQGNSA. With 4 bases clipped from V and 5 bases from J, the junction kept 4 bases outside the gene matches. This CDR3 comprises 13 residues.

This clone appeared once. The chain uses TRBV11-2 and TRBJ1-6, with D possibly being TRBD1 (5 bases). The CDR3 is 14 amino acids. Trimming stripped 1 base from V and 10 bases from J, with 11 bases between. Germline V gene sequence: CDR1 SGHAT, CDR2 FQNNGV. CDR3 bases: TGTGCCAGCAGCTTAGGGAGGGGCAGGTCACCCCTCCACTTT. Translated: CASSLGRGRSPLHF.

This clone has more than one count but fewer than ten. CDR3 residues: CASSLWDPRGYTF. In DNA, the CDR3 is TGTGCCAGCAGCTTGTGGGACCCTCGAGGCTACACCTTC. The rearrangement joins TRBV5-6 to TRBJ1-2; a weak D match, TRBD1 (5 bases). CDR1 SGHDT and CDR2 YYEEEE come from the germline V gene. The length of the CDR3 is 13 residues. V lost 1 base, J lost 8 bases, and 12 bases lay in between.

This CDR3 reads CASSSRRTLGGTEAFF. CDR3 in DNA: TGTGCCAGCAGTTCCCGCCGGACACTGGGGGGGACTGAAGCTTTCTTT. V is TRBV27 and J is TRBJ1-1; D may be TRBD1 (5 bases). This CDR3 has 16 amino acids. The germline V and J ends were trimmed by 4 bases and 5 bases, with 20 bases remaining between them. CDR1 MNHEY and CDR2 SMNVEV come from the germline V gene (reference sequence).

This chain links TRBV2 with TRBJ2-3; 10 nucleotides align to TRBD2. CDR3 length: 16 residues. Germline loops: CDR1 SNHLY, CDR2 FYNNEI. V lost 7 bases to trimming and J lost 3 bases; unmatched junction nucleotides: 10. CDR3 region: CASIREVAGGTDTQYF. The CDR3 nucleotides are TGTGCCAGCATCAGGGAGGTAGCGGGAGGAACAGATACGCAGTATTTT.

The rearrangement joins TRBV28 to TRBJ2-3; a weak D match, TRBD1 (5 bases). Trimming removed 4 bases at V and 5 bases at J, with 7 bases between. The CDR3 has 12 residues. Germline V gene sequence: CDR1 MDHEN, CDR2 SYDVKM. CDR3 amino acids: CASSWGGDTQYF. The CDR3 DNA follows: TGTGCCAGCAGTTGGGGCGGAGATACGCAGTATTTT.

V usage is TRBV9 and J usage is TRBJ2-5, with 8 bases fitting TRBD1. This CDR3 has 15 amino acids. Germline values: CDR1 SGDLS, CDR2 YYNGEE. V was clipped by 0 bases and J by 4 bases; unmatched bases: 5. CDR3 DNA sequence: TGTGCCAGCAGCGTAGTAGGACAGGGTTCAGAGACCCAGTACTTC. It codes for CASSVVGQGSETQYF.

This rearrangement joins TRBV27 to TRBJ1-2; D possibly corresponds to TRBD1 (6 bases). This CDR3 spans 13 amino acids. V was trimmed by 6 bases and J by 7 bases, leaving 15 bases between them. Germline CDR1 reads MNHEY; CDR2 reads SMNVEV (reference sequence). As DNA, the CDR3 is TGTGCCAGCAGCCAGAGGGGGGGCGGTGGCTACACCTTC. This translates into CASSQRGGGGYTF.

The gene calls are TRBV6-1 and TRBJ2-3; 8 bases match TRBD1. The CDR3 is made up of 14 amino acids. Germline assignment: CDR1 MNHNS and CDR2 SASEGT. Trimming removed 3 bases from V and 5 bases from J; junction bases left unmatched: 4. The CDR3 is CASSDRGQGDTQYF. The CDR3 bases are TGTGCCAGCAGTGACAGGGGGCAGGGAGATACGCAGTATTTT.

This sequence joins TRBV6-1 and TRBJ1-1; D unclear. V was trimmed by 4 bases and J by 2 bases, leaving 11 bases between them. The CDR3 extends over 14 amino acids. CDR1 is MNHNS and CDR2 is SASEGT in the germline V gene. In DNA form, the CDR3 reads TGTGCCAGCAGTGCGAAAGACGTTAACACTGAAGCTTTCTTT. Translated: CASSAKDVNTEAFF.

The gene calls are TRBV7-9 and TRBJ2-7, with TRBD1 matching over 7 bases. Unmatched junction bases numbered 8, after V lost 3 bases and J lost 6 bases. This CDR3 has 14 residues. Germline V gene lookup returns CDR1 SEHNR and CDR2 FQNEAQ (reference sequence). The CDR3 DNA is TGTGCCAGCAGCTTGGGGCAGGGGGAGAGCGAGCAGTACTTC. Translation gives CASSLGQGESEQYF.

In its sample, this clone was seen once. The chain couples TRBV28 to TRBJ2-3; 11 bases match TRBD2. This CDR3 comprises 20 residues. J gave up 0 bases and V 4 bases, and 15 bases lay outside the gene matches. Per the germline V gene, CDR1 is MDHEN and CDR2 is SYDVKM. DNA for the CDR3: TGTGCCAGCAGTTCACTATCCGGGACTAGCGGATCAACTAGCACAGATACGCAGTATTTT. Its translation is CASSSLSGTSGSTSTDTQYF.

Remarks on this clone: Given a far larger clone just one base away, this is likely a sequencing read error. The sample contains more than one DNA sequence encoding this CDR3. The chain combines TRBV2 with TRBJ2-1; D remains unclear. Trimming pared 4 bases from V and 7 bases from J, leaving 5 bases between. The germline V gene encodes CDR1 SNHLY and CDR2 FYNNEI. This CDR3 region has 11 residues. This CDR3 is CASSVSNEQFF. CDR3 nucleotides: TGTGCCAGCAGTGTTAGTAATGAGCAGTTCTTC.

A few counts support this clone. This chain links TRBV6-5 with TRBJ1-4; D uncertain. CDR3 length equals 14 residues. Trimming took off 6 bases at V and 4 bases at J, with 12 bases between the two ends. CDR1 and CDR2 from the germline V gene are MNHEY and SVGAGI. The CDR3 loop is CASSQRRFNEKLFF. For the CDR3, the DNA is TGTGCCAGCAGCCAGCGCAGGTTTAATGAAAAACTGTTTTTT.

V usage is TRBV5-4 and J usage is TRBJ2-7; D uncertain. The CDR3 runs 15 residues. CDR1 is SGHNT, CDR2 YYREEE, per germline (reference sequence). V lost 1 base to trimming and J lost 0 bases, with 11 bases between them. The CDR3 coding sequence is TGTGCCAGCAGCTTGCAGGCAGGAGACTCCTACGAGCAGTACTTC. This codes for CASSLQAGDSYEQYF.

This clone was counted a single time. J is TRBJ2-7 and V is TRBV2; D remains unclear. The CDR3 has 13 amino acids. Looked up from germline, CDR1 is SNHLY and CDR2 is FYNNEI. Trimming stripped 10 bases from V and 6 bases from J, with 19 bases between. CDR3 protein: CANTKLRYGEQYF. The CDR3 DNA is TGTGCCAACACGAAACTTCGGTACGGCGAGCAGTACTTC.